Listed below are T cell receptor beta chains from one sample, sequenced in a study of CD8 T cells in ankylosing spondylitis. MiXCR, run by TCRdb on the 5' RACE reads, gives a single entry per CDR3 protein. The data hold fewer than 650,000 distinct CDR3 sequences, with roughly 13% observed a single time. The sample consisted of blood, either unsorted or a sorted T cell fraction (not recorded which). The source is a male donor with ankylosing spondylitis. CDR3s include the opening cysteine and the closing phenylalanine or tryptophan. The D gene is left open where the match is weak. Expanded clones get a size class; other rows say once, few or many, or leave the size out.

CDR3 protein	CDR3 DNA	J gene	clone size	D gene	V gene
CASSLPQGDGYTF	TGCGCCAGCAGCTTACCGCAGGGAGATGGCTACACCTTC	TRBJ1-2	.	.	TRBV5-1
CATTRRENTEQFF	TGTGCCACCACGAGGCGGGAGAATACTGAGCAGTTCTTC	TRBJ2-1	.	TRBD2	TRBV27
CASSAAPERNEQFF	TGCGCCAGCAGCGCCGCCCCTGAACGCAATGAGCAGTTCTTC	TRBJ2-1	.	.	TRBV5-1
CASSLAAGPTGELFF	TGCGCCAGCAGCTTGGCGGCAGGGCCCACCGGGGAGCTGTTTTTT	TRBJ2-2	few	.	TRBV5-1
CASSMEGSYNEQFF	TGCGCCAGCAGCATGGAAGGCTCCTACAATGAGCAGTTCTTC	TRBJ2-1	many	.	TRBV5-1
CASWAGIVYEQYF	TGTGCCAGCTGGGCGGGCATTGTCTACGAGCAGTACTTC	TRBJ2-7	many	.	TRBV28
CASSLTGRDGYTF	TGTGCCAGCAGCTTAACAGGGAGGGACGGCTACACCTTC	TRBJ1-2	few	.	TRBV7-2
CASRFSGSNGELFF	TGTGCCAGCAGGTTTAGCGGGAGTAACGGGGAGCTGTTTTTT	TRBJ2-2	few	TRBD2	TRBV7-9
CASSRQGRNTEAFF	TGTGCCAGTAGTAGACAGGGGAGGAACACTGAAGCTTTCTTT	TRBJ1-1	.	TRBD1	TRBV19
CAISERRALQSYEQYF	TGTGCCATCAGTGAGCGTAGGGCCCTACAGTCCTACGAGCAGTACTTC	TRBJ2-7	many	.	TRBV10-3
CASIRANTGELFF	TGTGCCAGCATCCGGGCGAACACCGGGGAGCTGTTTTTT	TRBJ2-2	many	.	TRBV2
CAGGGQGNTEAFF	TGTGCCGGAGGAGGACAGGGGAACACTGAAGCTTTCTTT	TRBJ1-1	few	TRBD1	TRBV6-1
CASSLERRADEKLFF	TGTGCCAGCAGCTTAGAACGCAGGGCAGACGAAAAACTGTTTTTT	TRBJ1-4	.	.	TRBV7-9
CASSSRQGRGGYTF	TGTGCCAGCAGTAGCCGCCAGGGGCGAGGTGGCTACACCTTC	TRBJ1-2	few	.	TRBV6-2/TRBV6-3
CASSQDIGEYEQFF	TGTGCCAGCAGCCAAGATATTGGAGAGTATGAGCAGTTCTTC	TRBJ2-1	many	.	TRBV4-2
CASSSGQGAGGTEAFF	TGTGCCAGCAGCTCCGGACAGGGGGCGGGAGGCACTGAAGCTTTCTTT	TRBJ1-1	many	TRBD1	TRBV7-6
CASSLVQRGGFGQFF	TGTGCCAGCAGCTTAGTTCAGCGGGGGGGCTTCGGGCAGTTCTTC	TRBJ2-1	.	TRBD2	TRBV7-2
CSATGPGQGFYEQYF	TGCAGTGCTACCGGCCCCGGACAGGGTTTCTACGAGCAGTACTTC	TRBJ2-7	many	TRBD1	TRBV20-1
CASSGVLAGAEQYF	TGTGCCAGCAGTGGAGTCTTGGCAGGCGCCGAGCAGTACTTC	TRBJ2-7	few	.	TRBV2